This record concerns one T cell receptor beta chain sequence. Its matching antigen is unknown. The donors were all healthy and Caucasian. With template switching, a universal primer site was added, and the cDNA carried unique molecular identifiers. A single record per CDR3 protein comes from TCRdb applying MiXCR to the 5' RACE reads. The table includes 450,000 or so distinct CDR3 sequences, approximately 14% detected once. The data were obtained in a study of identical twins. Germline-derived CDR1 and CDR2 are SEHNR and FQNEAQ (reference sequence). The CDR3 extends over 12 amino acids. J was trimmed by 9 bases and V by 5 bases; bases with no gene match: 4. Study results and limitations: These conclusions were based on statistical analysis (cross-sectional, not following the same donors). Out-of-frame alpha sequences common to twins exhibited an excess of low generation probability.

These data also featured in a second study, about yellow fever vaccine responses in identical twins.

This chain connects TRBV7-9 to TRBJ2-1; 7 positions match TRBD1. The TCR was taken from a young woman in good health. Sequenced input: CD4+ T cells sorted from blood. The CDR3 nucleotides read TGTGCCAGCAGCCCGGACAGGCCTGAGCAGTTCTTC. Its translation is CASSPDRPEQFF.